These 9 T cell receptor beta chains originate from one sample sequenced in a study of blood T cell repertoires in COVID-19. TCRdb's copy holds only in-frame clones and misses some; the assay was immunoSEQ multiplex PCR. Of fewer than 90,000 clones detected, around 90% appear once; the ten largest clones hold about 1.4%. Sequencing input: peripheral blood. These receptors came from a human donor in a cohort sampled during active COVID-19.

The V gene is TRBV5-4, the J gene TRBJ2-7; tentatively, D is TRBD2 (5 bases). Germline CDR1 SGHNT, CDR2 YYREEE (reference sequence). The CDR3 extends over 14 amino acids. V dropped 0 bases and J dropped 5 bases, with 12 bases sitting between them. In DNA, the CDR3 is TGTGCCAGCAGCTTGGGAGGGAGTTTAGACGAGCAGTACTTC. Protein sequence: CASSLGGSLDEQYF.

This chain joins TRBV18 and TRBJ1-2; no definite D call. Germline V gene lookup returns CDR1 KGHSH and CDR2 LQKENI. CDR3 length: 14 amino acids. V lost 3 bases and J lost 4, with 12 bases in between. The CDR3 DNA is TGTGCCAGCTCACCTGCGGGGAGTCCCTATGGCTACACCTTC. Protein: CASSPAGSPYGYTF.

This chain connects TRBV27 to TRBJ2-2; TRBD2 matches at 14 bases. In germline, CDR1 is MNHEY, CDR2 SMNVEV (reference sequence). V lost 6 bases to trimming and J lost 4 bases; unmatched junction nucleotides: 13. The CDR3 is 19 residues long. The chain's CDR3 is CASSFLTSGRAGSTGELFF. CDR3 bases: TGTGCCAGCAGCTTTCTGACTAGCGGGAGGGCCGGAAGCACCGGGGAGCTGTTTTTT.

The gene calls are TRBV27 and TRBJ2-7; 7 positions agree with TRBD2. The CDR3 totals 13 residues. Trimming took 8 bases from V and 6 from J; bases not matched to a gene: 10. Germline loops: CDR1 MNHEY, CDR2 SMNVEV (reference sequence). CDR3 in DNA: TGTGCCAGCGCTGGACTAGTCTCGTCCGAGCAGTACTTC. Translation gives CASAGLVSSEQYF.

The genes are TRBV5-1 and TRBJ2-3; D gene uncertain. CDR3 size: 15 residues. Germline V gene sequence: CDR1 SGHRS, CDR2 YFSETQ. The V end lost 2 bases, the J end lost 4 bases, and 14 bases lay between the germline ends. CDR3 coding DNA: TGCGCCAGCAGCTTAAATTCCCTACCCCCAGATACGCAGTATTTT. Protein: CASSLNSLPPDTQYF.

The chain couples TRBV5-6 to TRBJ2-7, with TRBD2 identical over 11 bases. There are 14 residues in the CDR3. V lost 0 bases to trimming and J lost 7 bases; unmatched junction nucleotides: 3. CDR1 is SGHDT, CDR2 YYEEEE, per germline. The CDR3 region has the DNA TGTGCCAGCAGCTTGGCGCCTAGCGGGAGGGAGCAGTACTTC. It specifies CASSLAPSGREQYF.

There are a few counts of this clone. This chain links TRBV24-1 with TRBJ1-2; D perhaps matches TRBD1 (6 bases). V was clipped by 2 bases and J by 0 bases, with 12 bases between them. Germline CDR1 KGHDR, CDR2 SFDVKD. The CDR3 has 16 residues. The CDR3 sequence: CATSDSTQGTNYGYTF. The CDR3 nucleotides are TGTGCCACCAGTGATTCGACACAGGGCACTAACTATGGCTACACCTTC.

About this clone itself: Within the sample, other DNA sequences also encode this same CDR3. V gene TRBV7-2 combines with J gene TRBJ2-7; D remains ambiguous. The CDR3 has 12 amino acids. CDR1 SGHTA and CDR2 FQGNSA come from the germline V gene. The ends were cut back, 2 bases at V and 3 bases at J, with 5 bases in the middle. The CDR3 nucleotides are TGTGCCAGCAGCTTATACAGCTACGAGCAGTACTTC. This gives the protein CASSLYSYEQYF.

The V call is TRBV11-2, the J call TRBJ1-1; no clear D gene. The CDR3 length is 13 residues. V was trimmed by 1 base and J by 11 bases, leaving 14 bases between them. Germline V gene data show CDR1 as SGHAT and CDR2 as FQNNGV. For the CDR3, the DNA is TGTGCCAGCAGCTTAGCAGGTGGCAGAGAGGCTTTCTTT. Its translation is CASSLAGGREAFF.